The 21 T cell receptor beta chains in this list originate from one sample, sequenced in a study of cytomegalovirus exposure and HLA in healthy donors. The table came from immunoSEQ multiplex PCR; TCRdb's copy has only in-frame clones and leaves some out. The sample holds around 80,000 clones, 90% to 95% seen once. The sample was PBMCs. Every receptor here comes from a woman between 18 and 29 years old in good health and CMV-seronegative.

The chain joins TRBV6-4 to TRBJ2-1, with 7 bases that match TRBD2. The CDR3 sequence is 15 residues long. Trimming removed 4 bases from V and 9 bases from J; junction bases left unmatched: 12. Per germline, CDR1 MRHNA and CDR2 SNTAGT. As DNA, the CDR3 is TGTGCCAGCAGTGCCGGGACTAATGATTTGGGTGAGCAGTTCTTC. Amino acids: CASSAGTNDLGEQFF.

The genes are TRBV11-3 and TRBJ2-2; 7 nucleotides match TRBD1. The CDR3 is made up of 14 amino acids. From germline, CDR1 is SGHNT and CDR2 YENEEA. With 5 bases clipped from V and 6 bases from J, the junction kept 6 bases outside the gene matches. CDR3: CASSLRQGAGELFF. In nucleotides, the CDR3 is TGTGCCAGCAGCCTAAGACAGGGAGCCGGGGAGCTGTTTTTT.

The V call is TRBV10-2, the J call TRBJ1-1; maybe TRBD1 (5 bases). CDR3 size: 15 residues. Germline V lookup: CDR1 WSHSY, CDR2 SAAADI. The germline V and J ends were trimmed by 6 bases and 1 base, with 15 bases remaining between them. CDR3 nucleotide sequence: TGCGCCAGCAGGCGGGGGGATCATAAGAACACTGAAGCTTTCTTT. Translation gives CASRRGDHKNTEAFF.

This clone was observed a handful of times. V gene TRBV6-5 combines with J gene TRBJ1-6; 9 bases map to TRBD1. In germline, CDR1 is MNHEY, CDR2 SVGAGI. The CDR3 is 16 residues long. Unmatched junction bases numbered 8, after V lost 4 bases and J lost 7 bases. CDR3 sequence: CASSWGTGPGNSPLHF. The CDR3 region has the DNA TGTGCCAGCAGTTGGGGGACAGGGCCAGGCAATTCACCCCTCCACTTT.

The V gene is TRBV4-2, the J gene TRBJ2-5; D not certain. Germline V lookup: CDR1 LGHNA, CDR2 YNFKEQ. This CDR3 is built from 14 residues. V lost 2 bases and J 4 bases, leaving 11 bases between the germline ends. The CDR3 loop reads CASSQLGNPETQYF. DNA of the CDR3: TGTGCCAGCAGCCAACTTGGCAACCCAGAGACCCAGTACTTC.

The chain has TRBV6-6 and TRBJ2-1, with D unresolved. Germline V gene lookup returns CDR1 MNHNY and CDR2 SVGAGI (reference sequence). The length of the CDR3 is 13 residues. V was clipped by 4 bases and J by 7 bases, with 11 bases between them. In DNA form, the CDR3 reads TGTGCCAGCAGTTTGTGGGCCGTAAATGAGCAGTTCTTC. This gives the protein CASSLWAVNEQFF.

This CDR3 is CAASSRGGYNEQFF. The CDR3 DNA sequence: TGTGCCGCCAGCAGTCGGGGGGGCTACAATGAGCAGTTCTTC. This chain joins TRBV30 and TRBJ2-1, with TRBD2 matching 8 bases. V lost 8 bases, J lost 3 bases, and 9 bases stayed unmatched. This CDR3 is built from 14 residues. Looked up from germline, CDR1 is GTSNPN and CDR2 is SVGIG (reference sequence).

The chain joins TRBV6-4 to TRBJ2-5; TRBD1 matches 9 bases. The V and J ends lost 2 bases and 4 bases, in that order; junction bases with no gene match: 8. This CDR3 region has 16 residues. Germline values: CDR1 MRHNA, CDR2 SNTAGT. CDR3 region: CASSDAPGTGIETQYF. CDR3 DNA: TGTGCCAGCAGTGACGCCCCCGGGACAGGGATAGAGACCCAGTACTTC.

This clone was seen only once. V usage is TRBV27 and J usage is TRBJ1-4; TRBD1 might be the D (5 bases). The CDR3 is made up of 17 amino acids. V was pared by 2 bases and J by 2 bases, with 15 bases between. CDR1 MNHEY and CDR2 SMNVEV come from the germline V gene (reference sequence). The CDR3 coding sequence is TGTGCCAGCAGTTTAACCCCCGTAAGGGGCACTAATGAAAAACTGTTTTTT. Its translation: CASSLTPVRGTNEKLFF.

The chain has TRBV27 and TRBJ2-1; D is possibly TRBD2 (6 bases). Germline-derived CDR1 and CDR2 are MNHEY and SMNVEV (reference sequence). The V end lost 4 bases, the J end lost 7 bases, and 14 bases lay between the germline ends. The CDR3 runs 14 residues. The CDR3 is CASSSVGGWNEQFF. For the CDR3, the DNA is TGTGCCAGCAGTTCCGTGGGGGGTTGGAATGAGCAGTTCTTC.

This CDR3 reads CASSQELAGVFEQFF. DNA of the CDR3: TGCGCCAGCAGCCAAGAACTAGCGGGGGTTTTTGAGCAGTTCTTC. The V gene is TRBV4-3, the J gene TRBJ2-1, with 11 bases fitting TRBD2. The CDR3 has 15 amino acids. Looked up from germline, CDR1 is LGHNA and CDR2 is YSLEER. The ends lost 0 bases at V and 9 bases at J; junction bases unmatched: 4.

The rearrangement joins TRBV2 to TRBJ2-7; D gene unclear. V shed 1 base and J shed 5 bases, with 6 bases lying between them. The CDR3 runs to 12 residues. Germline CDR1 SNHLY, CDR2 FYNNEI. The CDR3 DNA reads as TGTGCCAGCAGTGAAGGCGGCCACGAGCAGTACTTC. Residues: CASSEGGHEQYF. The complete variable domain, with remaining parts taken from reference TRBV2 and TRBJ2-7, reads EPEVTQTPSHQVTQMGQEVILRCVPISNHLYFYWYRQILGQKVEFLVSFYNNEISEKSEIFDDQFSVERPDGSNFTLKIRSTKLEDSAMYFCASSEGGHEQYFGPGTRLTVT.

V usage is TRBV5-1 and J usage is TRBJ2-3; 9 nucleotides match TRBD1. Per the germline V gene, CDR1 is SGHRS and CDR2 is YFSETQ. There are 17 residues in the CDR3. V lost 2 bases, J lost 2 bases, and 9 bases stayed unmatched. The chain's CDR3 is CASSLWAGTGITDTQYF. Written as DNA, the CDR3 is TGCGCCAGCAGCTTATGGGCGGGGACAGGGATCACAGATACGCAGTATTTT.

The table lists this clone with a count of one. The genes are TRBV18 and TRBJ1-1, with a possible D match to TRBD1 (6 bases). V gave up 5 bases and J gave up 3 bases, with 13 bases separating them. This CDR3 region has 14 residues. Germline CDR1 and CDR2: KGHSH and LQKENI. The CDR3 bases are TGTGCCAGCTCAGCAGACAGGTTAGACACTGAAGCTTTCTTT. Translated: CASSADRLDTEAFF. The full variable domain, rest sourced from reference TRBV18 and TRBJ1-1, is NAGVMQNPRHLVRRRGQEARLRCSPMKGHSHVYWYRQLPEEGLKFMVYLQKENIIDESGMPKERFSAEFPKEGPSILRIQQVVRGDSAAYFCASSADRLDTEAFFGQGTRLTVV.

J is TRBJ2-7 and V is TRBV5-8, with 7 bases identical to TRBD1. This CDR3 has 13 residues. V shed 3 bases, J shed 4 bases, and the junction held 4 bases outside the gene matches. From germline, CDR1 is SGHTS and CDR2 YDEGEE. The DNA for the CDR3 is TGTGCCAGCAGCTGGGACAGCACGTACGAGCAGTACTTC. Its protein product is CASSWDSTYEQYF. The entire variable domain, with the rest obtained from reference TRBV5-8 and TRBJ2-7, is as follows: EAGVTQSPTHLIKTRGQQATLRCSPISGHTSVYWYQQALGLGLQFLLWYDEGEERNRGNFPPRFSGRQFPNYSSELNVNALELEDSALYLCASSWDSTYEQYFGPGTRLTVT.

The J gene is TRBJ2-5, the V gene TRBV9; D is unclear. The CDR3 consists of 14 residues. Germline-derived CDR1 and CDR2 are SGDLS and YYNGEE. V lost 0 bases, J lost 6 bases, and 12 bases lay in between. The CDR3 loop is CASSVGGLEKTQYF. CDR3 nucleotide sequence: TGTGCCAGCAGCGTAGGAGGATTGGAAAAGACCCAGTACTTC. The full variable domain, completed using reference TRBV9 and TRBJ2-5, is DSGVTQTPKHLITATGQRVTLRCSPRSGDLSVYWYQQSLDQGLQFLIQYYNGEERAKGNILERFSAQQFPDLHSELNLSSLELGDSALYFCASSVGGLEKTQYFGPGTRLLVL.

The chain joins TRBV27 to TRBJ2-7, with 8 bases that match TRBD2. Germline assignment: CDR1 MNHEY and CDR2 SMNVEV (reference sequence). After removal of 3 bases from V and 11 bases from J, the junction contained 12 bases not matched to a gene. This CDR3 has 14 residues. CDR3 sequence reads: CASSFGRIAGMEYF. The CDR3 nucleotides are TGTGCCAGCAGTTTCGGACGTATAGCGGGAATGGAGTACTTC.

The chain couples TRBV11-2 to TRBJ2-7; 9 bases are a match to TRBD2. The V gene's germline CDR1 is SGHAT and CDR2 FQNNGV. The V segment lost 5 bases and the J segment 5 bases; nucleotides outside the gene matches: 10. The length of the CDR3 is 15 residues. The CDR3 region is CASSRWGGRADEQYF. The CDR3 DNA sequence: TGTGCCAGCAGCCGTTGGGGCGGGAGGGCTGACGAGCAGTACTTC.

The J gene is TRBJ1-1, the V gene TRBV10-2; D remains ambiguous. Trimming took 8 bases from V and 4 from J, leaving 11 bases between them. CDR1 and CDR2 from the germline V gene are WSHSY and SAAADI. This CDR3 contains 12 residues. The CDR3: CASGEEGTEAFF. The CDR3 region has the DNA TGCGCCAGCGGGGAGGAGGGCACTGAAGCTTTCTTT.

The V call is TRBV29-1, the J call TRBJ1-2, with 9 positions matching TRBD1. Per germline, CDR1 SQVTM and CDR2 ANQGSEA. This CDR3 region has 16 residues. The trim removed 5 bases at V and 2 bases at J, leaving 12 bases unmatched. The CDR3 loop is CSVLHPGTGMNYGYTF. The CDR3 bases are TGCAGCGTTCTACATCCCGGGACAGGGATGAACTATGGCTACACCTTC.

The chain is built from TRBV11-2 and TRBJ2-1, with D maybe TRBD2 (5 bases). In germline, CDR1 is SGHAT, CDR2 FQNNGV. This CDR3 has 15 amino acids. V gave up 5 bases and J gave up 8 bases, with 19 bases separating them. The CDR3 nucleotides are TGTGCCAGCAGCCCTGAAGGTCCGGGGTCGGATGAGCAGTTCTTC. This gives the protein CASSPEGPGSDEQFF.